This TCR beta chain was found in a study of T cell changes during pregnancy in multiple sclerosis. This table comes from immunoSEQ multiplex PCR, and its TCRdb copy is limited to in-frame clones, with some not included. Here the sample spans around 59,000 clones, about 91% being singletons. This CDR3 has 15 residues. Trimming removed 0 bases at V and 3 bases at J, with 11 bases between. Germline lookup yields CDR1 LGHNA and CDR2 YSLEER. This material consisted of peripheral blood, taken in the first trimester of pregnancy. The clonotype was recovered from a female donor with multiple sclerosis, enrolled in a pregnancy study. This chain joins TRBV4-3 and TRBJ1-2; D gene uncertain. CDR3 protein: CASSQDWQVHYGYTF. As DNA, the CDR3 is TGCGCCAGCAGCCAAGACTGGCAGGTCCACTATGGCTACACCTTC.